This T cell receptor beta chain was identified in a study of blood T cell repertoires in COVID-19. Study overall: The United States, Italy and Spain provided the acute and convalescent COVID-19 samples. T cells, B-cell-depleted T cells, or PBMCs provided the cDNA or gDNA that served as material.

In the authors' methods: Researchers report that nucleated cell counts were estimated from reference gene primer amplification. Some clones are missing from TCRdb's copy, which holds only in-frame ones; the method was immunoSEQ multiplex PCR. V, J and clone size are taken as reported in that table, and D and trimming were inferred from the DNA itself. The sample has just over 300,000 clones, about nine tenths seen once; the top ten hold 2% to 3%. Germline V lookup: CDR1 ENHRY, CDR2 SYGVKD. CDR3 length: 16 residues. J gave up 2 bases and V 3 bases, and 4 bases lay outside the gene matches. The chain couples TRBV10-3 to TRBJ1-5; 10 positions match TRBD1. Sequenced sample: peripheral blood. The sequence was obtained from a man aged 18 to 29 with active or convalescent COVID-19. The CDR3 DNA is TGTGCCATCAGTGACCCCGGGACAGGGGGCAATCAGCCCCAGCATTTT. This encodes CAISDPGTGGNQPQHF.